This entry describes one T cell receptor beta chain. Its antigen remains undetermined. The sample holds no much larger clone one base away, and base qualities are not on file. The QIAGEN blood and tissue kit was used to extract genomic DNA from the sorted cells, and that DNA was then quantified on a NanoDrop 1000. The immunoSEQ platform deep sequenced and quantified TCR alpha and beta chains by multiplex PCR of genomic DNA. The authors processed their data as follows. TCR sequences were annotated using IMGT gene and region definitions. As a stand-in for the preselection repertoire, out-of-frame rearrangements were used and set against in-frame clonotypes. To estimate repertoire size, the study used the iCHAO1 estimator that comes with the immunoSEQ platform. A Gini index, which is based on the Lorenz curve, was applied to in-frame amino acid clonotypes to measure clonal inequality. Shared clonotypes were counted with the intersect function of the R package tcR, and similarity was scored with the Jaccard index. Principal component analysis of V, J and V-J usage frequencies was run with the R prcomp function without normalization. What TCRdb holds here is the immuneACCESS table cut down to in-frame rearrangements. Part of the clones is not present; checked against another copy, under half of the missing clones reflect an unresolved V gene, and the others are unexplained. Clone size and the V and J calls come from that table; the DNA yielded D and trimming. For this sample the table gives 86,000 or so clones, of which 80% to 95% were detected only once. The ten largest clones represent about 1.4% of the sample.

Fluorescence-activated cell sorting was used to isolate naive CD4 T cells, defined as CD45RO-negative and CD62L-positive, from PBMCs. Approximately 52 ml of fresh peripheral blood was collected from each donor, and PBMCs were isolated by Ficoll density centrifugation. Sorting was performed on a FACSAria III instrument, with purity above 85% for all samples. This sample is drawn from a study of human versus mouse CDR3 diversity and MHC coevolution (dated by TCRdb to about 2017). The study in broad terms: The immunoSEQ assay was reported to detect one in 200,000 T cells and to minimize multiplex PCR amplification bias. Across mouse and human samples, the number of valid reads per sample ranged from about 5.5 x 10^6 to 1.8 x 10^7. Human naive CD4 T cell repertoires served as a reference for TCR selection on multiple MHC II alleles, compared against human-TCR-locus transgenic mice with single MHC II. The human cohort was made up of three healthy volunteer blood donors, who at collection were aged 30 to 40, 40 to 50 and 60 to 69, one donor in each range.

General conclusions and limits of the study: Repertoire diversity was not considered directly comparable between humans and mice because human T cells were selected on a handful of MHC II alleles. Most of the three human donors showed the lowest clonal inequality scores among all compared groups. The largest TCR beta repertoire according to iCHAO1 estimates belonged to humans, at roughly 1.5 million clonotypes, a result attributed likely to selection by multiple MHC II molecules. On average, more CDR3 deletions and insertions were observed in humans than in mice, indicating greater exonuclease and TdT activity.

The CDR3 numbers 13 residues from cysteine through phenylalanine. The retained sequence is limited to the CDR3, 39 bases, with the frame set at the first base. Trimming at the junction amounts to 7 bases on V and 3 bases on J, and the germline ends lie 10 bases apart. The germline V gene sets CDR1 to ENHRY and CDR2 to SYGVKD. The receptor was isolated from a person aged 30 to 69 in good health. Sequenced material: naive CD4+ T cells from blood. Read against the paper, the sample's cell subset or site label means: CD45RO-negative CD62L-positive naive CD4 T cells. The chain is made from TRBV10-3 and TRBJ1-5; TRBD1 is perhaps the D gene, given 5 matching bases. The nucleotide sequence is TGTGCCATCAAAGACAGCTACAATCAGCCCCAGCATTTT. It encodes CAIKDSYNQPQHF.